The 5 T cell receptor beta chains presented below share a single source sample, sequenced in a study of cytomegalovirus exposure and HLA in healthy donors. With 60 Vbeta and 13 Jbeta primers, the PCR was carried out. TCRdb keeps only in-frame clones here, not all; method: immunoSEQ multiplex PCR. Of over 45,000 clones in the sample, approximately 80% were seen once. Source material: PBMCs. The source of these receptors is a man aged 30 to 39 in good health and CMV-seronegative.

V usage is TRBV5-5 and J usage is TRBJ1-1; a weak D match, TRBD1 (5 bases). Trimming shortened V by 4 bases and J by 4 bases, and 17 bases separated the two germline ends. The CDR3 totals 15 residues. Germline V gene data show CDR1 as SGHKS and CDR2 as YYEKEE (reference sequence). CDR3 protein: CASSPFRDVGTEAFF. CDR3 coding DNA: TGTGCCAGCAGCCCCTTCAGGGATGTAGGCACTGAAGCTTTCTTT.

The chain carries TRBV7-2 and TRBJ2-1; 9 bases are shared with TRBD2. Germline V CDR1 and CDR2: SGHTA, FQGNSA. Germline trimming cut 1 base from V and 6 bases from J; bases unmatched to any gene: 4. The CDR3 totals 15 residues. The CDR3 reads CASSLGLAGSNEQFF. Here the CDR3 DNA reads TGTGCCAGCAGCTTAGGGCTAGCGGGAAGCAATGAGCAGTTCTTC.

The count of this clone is one. The CDR3 reads CASSRGGSPLHF. The CDR3 DNA is TGTGCCAGCAGCCGCGGGGGGTCACCCCTCCACTTT. This chain uses TRBV28 with TRBJ1-6; possibly TRBD1 for D (5 bases). Trimming shortened V by 6 bases and J by 10 bases, and 10 bases separated the two germline ends. Germline V gene lookup returns CDR1 MDHEN and CDR2 SYDVKM. The CDR3 loop spans 12 amino acids.

The genes are TRBV5-8 and TRBJ2-2; 11 bases agree with TRBD1. This CDR3 has 15 amino acids. The germline CDR1 and CDR2 sequences are SGHTS and YDEGEE. Losses at the gene ends were 3 bases for V and 7 bases for J; bases not matched to a gene: 5. The CDR3 here is CASSSGQGADGELFF. CDR3 DNA sequence: TGTGCCAGCAGCTCTGGACAGGGGGCGGACGGGGAGCTGTTTTTT.

The CDR3 DNA follows: TGTGCCAGCAGCTTTCGACAGGGCAGGGGGACTGAAGCTTTCTTT. Its protein product is CASSFRQGRGTEAFF. The rearrangement joins TRBV7-2 to TRBJ1-1, with 7 positions matching TRBD1. J gave up 5 bases and V 3 bases, and 9 bases lay outside the gene matches. CDR3 length: 15 amino acids. Germline V lookup: CDR1 SGHTA, CDR2 FQGNSA.